Below, 27 T cell receptor beta chains from the same sample are listed, as sequenced in a study of blood T cell repertoires in COVID-19. Only in-frame clones appear in the TCRdb table, and some are missing; sequencing was by immunoSEQ multiplex PCR. The sample has about 100,000 clones; over 85% are singletons. Input material: peripheral blood. The receptors come from a man in his 70s with acute or convalescent COVID-19.

The chain is built from TRBV28 and TRBJ1-2, with D maybe TRBD1 (5 bases). The germline V gene encodes CDR1 MDHEN and CDR2 SYDVKM. V lost 3 bases, J lost 5 bases, and 13 bases lay in between. This CDR3 contains 14 residues. CDR3 DNA sequence: TGTGCCAGCAGTTTTCCAGGGAATATTTATGGCTACACCTTC. This gives the protein CASSFPGNIYGYTF.

The genes are TRBV6-2 or TRBV6-3 and TRBJ2-7, with 8 bases fitting TRBD1. Per germline, CDR1 MNHEY and CDR2 SVGEGT. The CDR3 contains 13 residues. V lost 4 bases, J lost 6 bases, and 5 bases stayed unmatched. The CDR3 DNA reads TGTGCCAGCAGTTGGCAGGGGGCCACCGAGCAGTACTTC. Protein: CASSWQGATEQYF.

The rearrangement uses TRBV6-2 or TRBV6-3 and TRBJ1-5; the match to TRBD1 covers 7 bases. V dropped 2 bases and J dropped 3; count of bases not matched to a gene: 7. CDR1 MNHEY and CDR2 SVGEGT come from the germline V gene. There are 16 residues in the CDR3. The DNA of the CDR3 is TGTGCCAGCAGTTACGCCAGGGGGACCCACAATCAGCCCCAGCATTTT. Its translation: CASSYARGTHNQPQHF.

The chain couples TRBV29-1 to TRBJ1-1; tentatively, D is TRBD1 (5 bases). Germline CDR1 and CDR2: SQVTM and ANQGSEA. This CDR3 contains 12 residues. The germline V and J ends were trimmed by 6 bases and 1 base, with 9 bases remaining between them. Written as DNA, the CDR3 is TGCAGCGTCGCCGGGGGGAACACTGAAGCTTTCTTT. It is translated as CSVAGGNTEAFF.

The CDR3, as DNA: TGTGCCAGCAGGGGACAGGGTAGCGGCCAGCCCCAGCATTTT. It codes for CASRGQGSGQPQHF. The chain has TRBV6-6 and TRBJ1-5; 9 bases line up with TRBD1. Germline lookup yields CDR1 MNHNY and CDR2 SVGAGI (reference sequence). The V segment lost 6 bases and the J segment 7 bases; nucleotides outside the gene matches: 7. CDR3 length: 14 residues.

The chain recombines TRBV6-2 or TRBV6-3 with TRBJ1-1; D not resolved. Germline-derived CDR1 and CDR2 are MNHEY and SVGEGT. V lost 5 bases to trimming and J lost 2 bases, with 15 bases between them. The CDR3 is made up of 15 amino acids. The CDR3 protein is CASSPTLATNTEAFF. CDR3 DNA sequence: TGTGCCAGCAGTCCCACTTTAGCCACAAACACTGAAGCTTTCTTT.

This clone showed up just once. The genes are TRBV9 and TRBJ2-1, with a tentative D call TRBD2 (6 bases). This CDR3 contains 14 residues. Germline values: CDR1 SGDLS, CDR2 YYNGEE. V lost 0 bases, J lost 8 bases, and 12 bases lay in between. The CDR3 coding sequence is TGTGCCAGCAGCGTAGACGGAGCGGGCCATGAGCAGTTCTTC. This gives the protein CASSVDGAGHEQFF.

J is TRBJ2-7 and V is TRBV6-5; 7 bases agree with TRBD1. The CDR3 is 14 amino acids. Trimming cost V 4 bases and J 3 bases; bases outside gene matches: 6. The germline CDR1 and CDR2 sequences are MNHEY and SVGAGI. This CDR3 reads CASSFGTASYEQYF. The CDR3, as DNA: TGTGCCAGCAGTTTCGGGACAGCGAGCTACGAGCAGTACTTC.

This clone is a singleton in its sample. The V gene is TRBV7-3, the J gene TRBJ1-1; 8 bases are shared with TRBD1. Trimming cost V 5 bases and J 3 bases; bases outside gene matches: 17. This CDR3 comprises 18 residues. The germline CDR1 and CDR2 sequences are SGHTA and FQGTGA. CDR3 region: CASSAALSDRAVDTEAFF. The DNA for the CDR3 is TGTGCCAGCAGCGCGGCCCTCTCGGACAGGGCCGTGGACACTGAAGCTTTCTTT.

This chain uses TRBV5-6 with TRBJ2-3, with TRBD2 as a possible D gene (6 bases). The germline V and J ends were trimmed by 4 bases and 2 bases, with 11 bases remaining between them. Germline V lookup: CDR1 SGHDT, CDR2 YYEEEE. The CDR3 runs to 14 residues. The CDR3 sequence: CASSVGTVTDTQYF. As DNA, the CDR3 is TGTGCCAGCAGCGTCGGGACTGTCACAGATACGCAGTATTTT.

The chain links TRBV27 to TRBJ2-5; 11 positions agree with TRBD2. Germline CDR1 is MNHEY and CDR2 is SMNVEV (reference sequence). After removal of 3 bases from V and 5 bases from J, the junction contained 5 bases not matched to a gene. This CDR3 contains 15 residues. The CDR3 spells CASSFTSGRGETQYF. CDR3 in DNA: TGTGCCAGCAGTTTTACTAGCGGGAGAGGGGAGACCCAGTACTTC.

CDR3 loop: CAGARTYNSPLHF. Written as DNA, the CDR3 is TGTGCCGGGGCCAGGACATACAATTCACCCCTCCACTTT. The chain is built from TRBV6-6 and TRBJ1-6; D possibly corresponds to TRBD1 (5 bases). The length of the CDR3 is 13 residues. CDR1 and CDR2 from the germline V gene are MNHNY and SVGAGI (reference sequence). Trimming pared 11 bases from V and 7 bases from J, leaving 15 bases between.

This chain joins TRBV24-1 and TRBJ2-3, with TRBD2 matching over 8 bases. The trim removed 5 bases at V and 2 bases at J, leaving 5 bases unmatched. The germline gives CDR1 KGHDR, CDR2 SFDVKD. There are 15 residues in the CDR3. CDR3 DNA sequence: TGTGCCACCAGTGGCCTACTAGCGGACACAGATACGCAGTATTTT. It encodes CATSGLLADTDTQYF.

In this sample, this clone turned up once. V is TRBV5-7 and J is TRBJ1-5; D might be TRBD1 (5 bases). TRBV5-7 is classed as an ORF, of uncertain function. The V end was cut by 3 bases, the J end by 3 bases, with 10 bases between. The CDR3 covers 14 residues. CDR3 DNA: TGTGCCAGCAGCTCCGACAGCCCCAATCAGCCCCAGCATTTT. Encoded protein: CASSSDSPNQPQHF.

This sequence joins TRBV27 and TRBJ1-3; no definite D call. The CDR3 is 12 residues long. With 3 bases removed from V and 5 bases from J, the gap between germline ends came to 5 bases. Germline V CDR1 and CDR2: MNHEY, SMNVEV (reference sequence). The CDR3 DNA is TGTGCCAGCAGTTTTTCTCGAAACACCATATATTTT. Translating it yields CASSFSRNTIYF.

The chain combines TRBV6-2 or TRBV6-3 with TRBJ2-7, with D perhaps TRBD1 (7 bases). Germline V gene data show CDR1 as MNHEY and CDR2 as SVGEGT. The CDR3 contains 14 residues. Trimming removed 5 bases at V and 4 bases at J, with 15 bases between. The CDR3 DNA is TGTGCCAGCAGTCGCAGGGGGGATCTTTACGAGCAGTACTTC. This encodes CASSRRGDLYEQYF.

The CDR3 DNA sequence: TGTGCCAGCGGATCCGGGACAGGGTTTGATCAGCCCCAGCATTTT. Its translation is CASGSGTGFDQPQHF. The chain has TRBV27 and TRBJ1-5, with TRBD1 matching over 9 bases. CDR1 and CDR2 (germline): MNHEY, SMNVEV (reference sequence). The junction had 10 bases not matched to a gene; V was cut back by 8 bases and J by 5 bases. This CDR3 has 15 amino acids.

The chain recombines TRBV2 with TRBJ1-5; D ambiguous. Germline V gene lookup returns CDR1 SNHLY and CDR2 FYNNEI. Trimming left V 7 bases short and J 0 bases short, with 7 bases between. CDR3 length: 13 amino acids. This chain's CDR3 is CASNTYSNQPQHF. The CDR3 DNA reads TGTGCCAGCAACACGTATAGCAATCAGCCCCAGCATTTT.

This sequence joins TRBV3-1 (or the pseudogene TRBV3-2) and TRBJ2-3; 10 bases align to TRBD1. The length of the CDR3 is 14 residues. V shed 4 bases and J 5 bases; nucleotides not matched to a gene: 3. The V gene's germline CDR1 is LGHDT and CDR2 YNNKEL (reference sequence). Here the CDR3 reads CASSPGTGVDTQYF. The CDR3 coding sequence is TGTGCCAGCAGCCCAGGGACAGGGGTAGATACGCAGTATTTT.

V and J are TRBV7-9 and TRBJ1-2, with 7 bases that match TRBD1. The germline CDR1 and CDR2 sequences are SEHNR and FQNEAQ (reference sequence). This CDR3 is 15 amino acids long. The ends lost 4 bases at V and 0 bases at J; junction bases unmatched: 5. DNA of the CDR3: TGTGCCAGCAGCTCCGGGACAGACTCTAACTATGGCTACACCTTC. Translation: CASSSGTDSNYGYTF.

The V call is TRBV5-5, the J call TRBJ2-7; 9 positions match TRBD2. The CDR3 is 16 residues long. V dropped 4 bases and J dropped 1; count of bases not matched to a gene: 9. In germline, CDR1 is SGHKS, CDR2 YYEKEE (reference sequence). The CDR3 nucleotides are TGTGCCAGCAGCCCGGACGGCGGGGGGGTTTCCTACGAGCAGTACTTC. Translated, it gives CASSPDGGGVSYEQYF.

This clone was observed a few times. This chain uses TRBV27 with TRBJ1-1; D is possibly TRBD1 (5 bases). The germline CDR1 and CDR2 sequences are MNHEY and SMNVEV (reference sequence). The CDR3 is made up of 13 amino acids. V shed 6 bases and J shed 4 bases, with 12 bases lying between them. CDR3 bases: TGTGCCAGCAGCAATATAGGGGTCACTGAAGCTTTCTTT. Translated: CASSNIGVTEAFF.

V and J are TRBV5-6 and TRBJ1-1; D is perhaps TRBD1 (5 bases). Trimming took 4 bases from V and 4 from J, leaving 11 bases between them. CDR1 is SGHDT and CDR2 is YYEEEE in the germline V gene. This CDR3 is 13 amino acids long. The CDR3 DNA reads as TGTGCCAGCAGCGGCGGGGGATTCACTGAAGCTTTCTTT. Amino acids: CASSGGGFTEAFF.

This clone was counted only a few times. The chain is built from TRBV18 and TRBJ1-3, with no clear D. CDR1 and CDR2 from the germline V gene are KGHSH and LQKENI. Between the trimmed V and J ends, which lost 0 bases and 0 bases, there was a span of 9 bases. The length of the CDR3 is 16 residues. The CDR3, as DNA: TGTGCCAGCTCACCACCGACTCCGTTCTCTGGAAACACCATATATTTT. This sequence encodes CASSPPTPFSGNTIYF.

The gene calls are TRBV11-2 and TRBJ2-3; 7 bases are shared with TRBD2. V dropped 2 bases and J dropped 7; count of bases not matched to a gene: 12. Per germline, CDR1 SGHAT and CDR2 FQNNGV. This CDR3 is 16 amino acids long. CDR3 DNA: TGTGCCAGCAGCTTAAGCGAGGGACTAAGCGCAAATACGCAGTATTTT. Residues: CASSLSEGLSANTQYF.

The J gene is TRBJ1-2, the V gene TRBV3-1 (or the pseudogene TRBV3-2); 7 nucleotides agree with TRBD1. This CDR3 is 17 amino acids long. Trimming removed 0 bases from V and 2 bases from J; junction bases left unmatched: 9. Per the germline V gene, CDR1 is LGHDT and CDR2 is YNNKEL (reference sequence). The CDR3 nucleotides are TGTGCCAGCAGCCAAGATCCTATGGGGACAGTGAACTATGGCTACACCTTC. Protein sequence: CASSQDPMGTVNYGYTF.

There are a few counts of this clone. This sample includes further DNA sequences coding for the same CDR3. This chain links TRBV5-5 with TRBJ1-6, with 7 bases aligning to TRBD1. Germline V gene data show CDR1 as SGHKS and CDR2 as YYEKEE (reference sequence). V trimming: 0 bases; J trimming: 9 bases; junction bases outside the gene matches: 3. This CDR3 has 14 residues. This chain's CDR3 is CASSLGQGSSPLHF. The DNA for the CDR3 is TGTGCCAGCAGCTTGGGACAGGGTAGTTCACCCCTCCACTTT. Complete variable domain (other parts from reference TRBV5-5 and TRBJ1-6): DAGVTQSPTHLIKTRGQQVTLRCSPISGHKSVSWYQQVLGQGPQFIFQYYEKEERGRGNFPDRFSARQFPNYSSELNVNALLLGDSALYLCASSLGQGSSPLHFGNGTRLTVT.